This TCR beta chain was captured by sequencing in a study of regulatory T cells in long-lasting Graves disease. This clonotype was seen a few times. The CDR3 extends over 14 amino acids. The V segment lost 0 bases and the J segment 3 bases; nucleotides outside the gene matches: 3. The germline CDR1 and CDR2 sequences are DFQATT and SNEGSKA (reference sequence). Sequencing libraries for TCR beta were prepared with iRepertoire HTBI primers and Arm-PCR of CDR3 regions. MiXCR, applied by TCRdb to the multiplex PCR reads, yields one record per CDR3 protein. The sample yields a few hundred thousand distinct CDR3 sequences, roughly 21% seen once. Noted time point: persistent/refractory GD, antithyroid drugs over 5 years with positive TRAb. From PBMCs, RNA was extracted and then used to make the TCR library.

This specimen was peripheral blood mononuclear cells (PBMCs), taken when the disease was refractory, from a patient treated with antithyroid drugs. The chain joins TRBV20-1 to TRBJ2-7; 9 bases line up with TRBD2. The origin of this receptor is a female donor with Graves disease. CDR3 amino acids: CSARDLAGNYEQYF. The DNA for the CDR3 is TGCAGTGCTAGAGATCTAGCGGGAAACTACGAGCAGTACTTC.